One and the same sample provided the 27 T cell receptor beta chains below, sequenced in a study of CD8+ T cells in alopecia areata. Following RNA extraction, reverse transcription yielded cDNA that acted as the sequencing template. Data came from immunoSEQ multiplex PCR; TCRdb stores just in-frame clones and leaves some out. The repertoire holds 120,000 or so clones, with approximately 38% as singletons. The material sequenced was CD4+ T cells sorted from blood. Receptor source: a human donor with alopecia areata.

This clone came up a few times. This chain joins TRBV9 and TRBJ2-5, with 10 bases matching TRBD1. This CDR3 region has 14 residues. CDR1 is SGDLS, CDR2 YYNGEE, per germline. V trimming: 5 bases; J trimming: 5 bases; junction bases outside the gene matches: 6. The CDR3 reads CASSARTGGETQYF. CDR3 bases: TGTGCCAGCAGTGCAAGGACAGGGGGGGAGACCCAGTACTTC.

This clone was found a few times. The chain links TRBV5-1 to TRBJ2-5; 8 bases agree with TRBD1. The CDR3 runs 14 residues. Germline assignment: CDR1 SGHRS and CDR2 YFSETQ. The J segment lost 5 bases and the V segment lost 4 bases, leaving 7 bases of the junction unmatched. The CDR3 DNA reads TGCGCCAGCAGCCATGGACAGGGTATGGAGACCCAGTACTTC. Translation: CASSHGQGMETQYF.

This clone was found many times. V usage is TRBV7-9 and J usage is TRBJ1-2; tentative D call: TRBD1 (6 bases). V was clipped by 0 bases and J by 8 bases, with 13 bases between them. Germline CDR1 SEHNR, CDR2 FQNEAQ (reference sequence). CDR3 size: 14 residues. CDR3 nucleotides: TGTGCCAGCAGCTTAGCCTCGCCAGGGGACGGCTACACCTTC. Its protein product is CASSLASPGDGYTF.

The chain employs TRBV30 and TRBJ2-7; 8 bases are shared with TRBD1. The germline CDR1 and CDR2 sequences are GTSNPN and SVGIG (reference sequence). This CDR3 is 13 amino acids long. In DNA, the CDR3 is TGTGCTTTCCGGGACAGGCTTCCTTACGAGCAGTACTTC. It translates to CAFRDRLPYEQYF.

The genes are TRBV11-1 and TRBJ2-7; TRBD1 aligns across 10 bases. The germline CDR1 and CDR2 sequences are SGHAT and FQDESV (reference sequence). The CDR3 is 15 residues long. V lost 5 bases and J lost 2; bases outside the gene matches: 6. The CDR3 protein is CASSRTDRGAYEQYF. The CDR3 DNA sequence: TGTGCCAGCAGCCGCACGGACAGGGGGGCCTACGAGCAGTACTTC.

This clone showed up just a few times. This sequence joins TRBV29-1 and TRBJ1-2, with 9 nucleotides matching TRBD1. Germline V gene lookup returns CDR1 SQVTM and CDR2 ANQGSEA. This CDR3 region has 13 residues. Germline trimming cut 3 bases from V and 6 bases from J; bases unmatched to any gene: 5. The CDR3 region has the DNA TGCAGCGTTGACCTGGGACAGGGCCATGGCTACACCTTC. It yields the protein CSVDLGQGHGYTF.

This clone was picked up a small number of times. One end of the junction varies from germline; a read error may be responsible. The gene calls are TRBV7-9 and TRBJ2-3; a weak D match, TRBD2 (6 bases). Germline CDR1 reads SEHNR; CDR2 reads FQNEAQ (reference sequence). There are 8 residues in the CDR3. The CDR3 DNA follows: TGTGCCAGCAGCTTCGGAGGGTTT. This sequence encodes CASSFGGF.

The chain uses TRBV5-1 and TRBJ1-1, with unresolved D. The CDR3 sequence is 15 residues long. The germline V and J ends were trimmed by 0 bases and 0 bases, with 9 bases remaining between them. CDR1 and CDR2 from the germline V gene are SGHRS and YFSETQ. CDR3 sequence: CASSLGGFMNTEAFF. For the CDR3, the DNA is TGCGCCAGCAGCTTGGGGGGTTTCATGAACACTGAAGCTTTCTTT.

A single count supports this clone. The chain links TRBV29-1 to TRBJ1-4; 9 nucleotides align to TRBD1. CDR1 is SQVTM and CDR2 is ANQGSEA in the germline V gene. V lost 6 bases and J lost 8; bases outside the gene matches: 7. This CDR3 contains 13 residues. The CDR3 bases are TGCAGCGTCCAACAGGGGGCAGGGGAAAAACTGTTTTTT. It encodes CSVQQGAGEKLFF.

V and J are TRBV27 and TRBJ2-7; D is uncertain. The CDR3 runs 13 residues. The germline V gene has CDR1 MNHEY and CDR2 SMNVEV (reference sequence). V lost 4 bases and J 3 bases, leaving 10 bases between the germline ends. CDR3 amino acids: CASSSWTGYEQYF. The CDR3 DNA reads TGTGCCAGCAGTTCTTGGACCGGCTACGAGCAGTACTTC.

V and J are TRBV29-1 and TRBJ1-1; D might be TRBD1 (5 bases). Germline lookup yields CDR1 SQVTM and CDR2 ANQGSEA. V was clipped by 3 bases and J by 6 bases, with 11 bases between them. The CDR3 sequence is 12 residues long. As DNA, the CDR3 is TGCAGCGTTGAGGGGGAGAGTCCTGAAGCTTTCTTT. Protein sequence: CSVEGESPEAFF. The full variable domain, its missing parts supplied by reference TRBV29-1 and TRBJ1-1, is SAVISQKPSRDICQRGTSLTIQCQVDSQVTMMFWYRQQPGQSLTLIATANQGSEATYESGFVIDKFPISRPNLTFSTLTVSNMSPEDSSIYLCSVEGESPEAFFGQGTRLTVV.

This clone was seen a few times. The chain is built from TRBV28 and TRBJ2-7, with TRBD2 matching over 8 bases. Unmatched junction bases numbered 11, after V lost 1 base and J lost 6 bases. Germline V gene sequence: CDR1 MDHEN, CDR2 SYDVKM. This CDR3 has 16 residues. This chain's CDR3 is CASSLSGSSGNFEQYF. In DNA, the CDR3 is TGTGCCAGCAGTTTATCCGGGAGTAGCGGGAATTTCGAGCAGTACTTC.

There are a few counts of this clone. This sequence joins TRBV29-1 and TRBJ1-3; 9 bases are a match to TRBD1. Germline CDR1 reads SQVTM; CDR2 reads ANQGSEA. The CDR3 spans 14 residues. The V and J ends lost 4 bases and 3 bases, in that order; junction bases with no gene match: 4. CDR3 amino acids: CSVGQGGGGNTIYF. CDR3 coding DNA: TGCAGCGTTGGACAGGGGGGCGGTGGAAACACCATATATTTT.

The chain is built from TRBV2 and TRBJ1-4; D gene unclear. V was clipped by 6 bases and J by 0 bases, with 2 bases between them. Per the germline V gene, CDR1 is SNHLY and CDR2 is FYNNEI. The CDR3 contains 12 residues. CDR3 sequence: CASRPTNEKLFF. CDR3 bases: TGTGCCAGCAGGCCAACTAATGAAAAACTGTTTTTT.

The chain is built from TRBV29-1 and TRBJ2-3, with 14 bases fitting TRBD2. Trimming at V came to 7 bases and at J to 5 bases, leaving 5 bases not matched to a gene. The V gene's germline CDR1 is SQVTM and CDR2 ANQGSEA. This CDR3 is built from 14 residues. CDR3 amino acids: CSAPGLAGEDTQYF. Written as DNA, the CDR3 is TGCAGCGCACCGGGACTAGCGGGGGAAGATACGCAGTATTTT.

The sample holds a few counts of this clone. CDR3 amino acids: CASSPLRGKDEKLFF. CDR3 bases: TGCGCCAGCAGTCCCCTCAGGGGGAAGGATGAAAAACTGTTTTTT. J is TRBJ1-4 and V is TRBV23-1, with 7 positions matching TRBD1. TRBV23-1 is an ORF, and what it does is uncertain. With 4 bases clipped from V and 6 bases from J, the junction kept 8 bases outside the gene matches. The CDR3 consists of 15 residues.

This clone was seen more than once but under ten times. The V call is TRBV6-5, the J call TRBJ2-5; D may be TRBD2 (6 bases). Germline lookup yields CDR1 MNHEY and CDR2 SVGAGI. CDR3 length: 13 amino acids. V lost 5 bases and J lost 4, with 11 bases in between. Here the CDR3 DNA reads TGTGCCAGCAGTGCCGGGACTCGAGAGACCCAGTACTTC. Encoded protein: CASSAGTRETQYF.

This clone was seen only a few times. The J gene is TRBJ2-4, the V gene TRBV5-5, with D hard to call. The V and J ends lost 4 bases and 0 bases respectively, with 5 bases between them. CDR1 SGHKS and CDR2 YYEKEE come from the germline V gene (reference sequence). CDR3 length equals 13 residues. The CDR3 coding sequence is TGTGCCAGCAGCGCGGTAGCCAAAAACATTCAGTACTTC. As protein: CASSAVAKNIQYF.

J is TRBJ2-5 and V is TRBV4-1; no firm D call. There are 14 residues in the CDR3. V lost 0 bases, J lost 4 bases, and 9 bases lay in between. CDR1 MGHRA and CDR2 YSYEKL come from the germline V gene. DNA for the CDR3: TGCGCCAGCAGCCAAGATCGAGCAGGAGAGACCCAGTACTTC. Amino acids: CASSQDRAGETQYF.

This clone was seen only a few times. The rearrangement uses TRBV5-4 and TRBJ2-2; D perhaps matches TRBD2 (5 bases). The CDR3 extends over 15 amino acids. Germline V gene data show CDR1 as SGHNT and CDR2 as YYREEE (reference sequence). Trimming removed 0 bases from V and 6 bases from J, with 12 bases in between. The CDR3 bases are TGTGCCAGCAGCTTGGTTAGCCTTAGCGCCGGGGAGCTGTTTTTT. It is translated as CASSLVSLSAGELFF.

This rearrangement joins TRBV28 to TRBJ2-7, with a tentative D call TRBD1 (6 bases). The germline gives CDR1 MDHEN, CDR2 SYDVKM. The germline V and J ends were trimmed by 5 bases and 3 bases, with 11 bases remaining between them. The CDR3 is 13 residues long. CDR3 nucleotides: TGTGCCAGCAGTACAGGGTCCGACTACGAGCAGTACTTC. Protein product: CASSTGSDYEQYF. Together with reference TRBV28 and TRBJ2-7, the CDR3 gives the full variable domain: DVKVTQSSRYLVKRTGEKVFLECVQDMDHENMFWYRQDPGLGLRLIYFSYDVKMKEKGDIPEGYSVSREKKERFSLILESASTNQTSMYLCASSTGSDYEQYFGPGTRLTVT.

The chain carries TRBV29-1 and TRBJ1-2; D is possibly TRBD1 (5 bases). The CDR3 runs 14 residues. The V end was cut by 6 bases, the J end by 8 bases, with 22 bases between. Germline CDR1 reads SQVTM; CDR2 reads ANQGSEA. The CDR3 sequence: CSVPAGVWKRGYTF. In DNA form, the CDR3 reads TGCAGCGTCCCCGCGGGGGTTTGGAAGAGAGGCTACACCTTC.

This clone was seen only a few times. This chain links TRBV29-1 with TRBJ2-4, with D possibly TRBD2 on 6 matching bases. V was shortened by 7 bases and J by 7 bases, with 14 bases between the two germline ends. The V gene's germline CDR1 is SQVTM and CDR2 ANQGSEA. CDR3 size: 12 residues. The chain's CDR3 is CSAGSGGNIQYF. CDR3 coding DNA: TGCAGCGCCGGGTCCGGAGGGAACATTCAGTACTTC. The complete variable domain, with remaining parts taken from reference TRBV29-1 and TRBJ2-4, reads SAVISQKPSRDICQRGTSLTIQCQVDSQVTMMFWYRQQPGQSLTLIATANQGSEATYESGFVIDKFPISRPNLTFSTLTVSNMSPEDSSIYLCSAGSGGNIQYFGAGTRLSVL.

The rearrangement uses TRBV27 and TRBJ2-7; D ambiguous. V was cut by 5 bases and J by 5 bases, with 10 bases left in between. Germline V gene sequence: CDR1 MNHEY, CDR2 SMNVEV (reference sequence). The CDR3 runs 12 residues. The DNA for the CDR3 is TGTGCCAGCAGTCCCCCCGGTCACGAGCAGTACTTC. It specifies CASSPPGHEQYF.

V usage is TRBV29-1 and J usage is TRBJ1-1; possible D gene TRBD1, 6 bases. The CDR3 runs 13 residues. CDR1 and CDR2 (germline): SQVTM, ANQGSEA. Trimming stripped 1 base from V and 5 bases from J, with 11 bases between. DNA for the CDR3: TGCAGCGTTGAAGGCGGACAGTTAACTGAAGCTTTCTTT. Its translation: CSVEGGQLTEAFF.

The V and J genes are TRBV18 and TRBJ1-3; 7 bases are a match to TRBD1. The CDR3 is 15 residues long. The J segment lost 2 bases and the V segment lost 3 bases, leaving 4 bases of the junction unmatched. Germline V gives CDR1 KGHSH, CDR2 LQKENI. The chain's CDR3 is CASSPLTGTGNTIYF. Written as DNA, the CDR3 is TGTGCCAGCTCACCGTTGACAGGGACTGGAAACACCATATATTTT.

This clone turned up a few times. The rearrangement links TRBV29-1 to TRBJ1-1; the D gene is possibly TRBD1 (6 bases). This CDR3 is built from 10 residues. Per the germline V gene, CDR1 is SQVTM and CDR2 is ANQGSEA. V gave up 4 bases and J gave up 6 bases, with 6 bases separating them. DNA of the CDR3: TGCAGCGTTGGACAGGCTGAAGCTTTCTTT. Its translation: CSVGQAEAFF.